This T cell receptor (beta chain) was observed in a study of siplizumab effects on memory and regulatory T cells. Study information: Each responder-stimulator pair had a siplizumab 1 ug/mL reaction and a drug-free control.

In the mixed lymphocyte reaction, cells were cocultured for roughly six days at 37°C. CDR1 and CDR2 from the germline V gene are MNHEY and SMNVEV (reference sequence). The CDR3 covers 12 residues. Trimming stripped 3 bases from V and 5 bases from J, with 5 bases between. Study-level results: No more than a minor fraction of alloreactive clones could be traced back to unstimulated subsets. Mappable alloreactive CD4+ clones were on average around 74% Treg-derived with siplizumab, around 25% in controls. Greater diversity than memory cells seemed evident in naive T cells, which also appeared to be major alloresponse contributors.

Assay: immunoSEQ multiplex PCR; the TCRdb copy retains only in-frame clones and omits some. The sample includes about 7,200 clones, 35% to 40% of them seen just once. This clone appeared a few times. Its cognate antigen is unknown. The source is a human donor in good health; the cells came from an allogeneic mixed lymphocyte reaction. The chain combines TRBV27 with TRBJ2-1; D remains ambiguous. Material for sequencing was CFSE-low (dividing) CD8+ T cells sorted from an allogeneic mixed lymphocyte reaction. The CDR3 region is CASSFLNNEQFF. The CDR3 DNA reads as TGTGCCAGCAGTTTTTTGAACAATGAGCAGTTCTTC.